The following is a T cell receptor (beta chain) sequence with its context. This specimen comes from a study of T cell responses to AZD1222 COVID-19 vaccine. The CDR3 totals 16 residues. Germline values: CDR1 MNHEY, CDR2 SMNVEV (reference sequence). J lost 4 bases, V lost 5 bases, and 4 bases had no gene match. Produced via immunoSEQ multiplex PCR; TCRdb's table is partial and in-frame only. The data hold about 97,000 clones, with about 90% observed a single time. The starting material was peripheral blood, obtained on day 0 of AZD1222 vaccination. This clonotype was sampled from an adult in good health. The chain joins TRBV27 to TRBJ2-2; TRBD2 matches 13 bases. The CDR3 DNA reads TGTGCCAGCAGTAAAACTAGCGGGAGGGCCACCGGGGAGCTGTTTTTT. Amino acid sequence: CASSKTSGRATGELFF.